The T cell receptor (beta chain) under discussion was sequenced for a study of CD8+ T cells in alopecia areata (dated by TCRdb to the late 2010s). Notes on the research overall: Treated patients were enrolled in an open-label pilot trial of oral tofacitinib, 5 to 10 mg twice daily, for moderate-to-severe alopecia areata. Patients stayed on tofacitinib for 6 to 18 months and then had 6 months of follow-up off drug so that delayed response and recurrence could be assessed. In treated patients, disease severity was measured using the SALT score, which gives the percentage of scalp surface area affected. To study T cell clonal expansion in alopecia areata, the researchers applied high-throughput TCRbeta sequencing to both the C3H/HeJ mouse model and human patients. Human TCRbeta sequencing covered scalp tissue and sorted CD4+ and CD8+ peripheral blood T cells from patchy and totalis/universalis alopecia areata patients and healthy controls. Biopsies were taken from tofacitinib-treated patients at baseline and again at 4 and 24 weeks into treatment, and several of those patients also had a later scalp biopsy. Clonality in the scalp was compared among normal scalp (n=4), patchy alopecia areata scalp (n=8), and alopecia totalis/universalis scalp (n=8). The RNA source kit depended on sample type: the PAXgene miRNA kit for fixed scalp, the miRNeasy kit for PBMCs, and the RNeasy kit for mouse skin. TCRbeta CDR3 regions were amplified by immunoSEQ multiplex PCR using 35 Vbeta forward and 13 Jbeta reverse primers. General conclusions and limits of the study: Shared TCR sequences between patients were less evident than in mice, which may be partly attributable to HLA diversity in the patient population. Because the treated cohort was small and had just a single nonresponder, larger studies are needed to establish links between baseline CD8+ expansion and response. Higher clonality and more expanded CD8+ clones were observed in lesional scalp than in normal scalp, particularly in alopecia totalis/universalis, a finding suggestive of antigenic drive. During tofacitinib treatment, many expanded lesional clones remained in scalp and blood, and this persistence may partly explain relapse after treatment is stopped. With tofacitinib, both scalp clonality and the number of expanded CD8+ clones among the top 100 scalp clones went down significantly. Scalp TCR repertoire analysis is complicated because resident alphabeta T cells in normal human skin are also sequenced, whereas mouse skin is dominated by gammadelta T cells.

This clone appeared a few times. The clone's antigen remains unknown. No base quality values were provided; no much bigger clone lies one nucleotide off. Explained via the paper, the treatment or condition label denotes: oral pan-JAK inhibitor, 5-10 mg twice daily. From alopecia areata patients, peripheral blood was collected along with lesional scalp punch biopsies. PBMCs were isolated by density centrifugation and stained for CD3, CD4 and CD8, after which CD4+ and CD8+ T cells were sorted on a FACSAria. The library was made by the immunoSEQ multiplex PCR assay. RNA was extracted from all samples and reverse transcribed into cDNA as template for TCR sequencing. First-strand cDNA was synthesized with SuperScript III using a 2:1 mix of oligo-dT and random hexamers. Amplification bias was assessed with a synthetic immune receptor repertoire, and residual bias was removed computationally. The original pipeline was this. Raw reads were preprocessed to remove errors, and CDR3 was defined according to IMGT conventions as the region from the conserved cysteine to phenylalanine. Clonality was computed as 1 minus the Shannon entropy, with the entropy normalized by log2 of the number of productive unique TCRs. Whether scalp clones were CD4 or CD8 was inferred by matching scalp TCRbeta sequences against CD4 and CD8 repertoires sorted from blood. This is the immuneACCESS table as TCRdb keeps it, with only in-frame sequences that have V and J called. A part of the clones is gone; compared with another copy, unresolved V genes explain less than half, and the rest is unexplained. That table gives V, J and clone size, and the DNA gave D and trimming. The sample contains 150,000 to 200,000 clones, approximately 52% of them found a single time. The ten largest clones capture approximately 16% of the sample.

The CDR3 goes from the cysteine to the phenylalanine over 12 residues. Left in the record is the CDR3 DNA by itself, 36 bases read in frame from the first base. Trimming removed 6 bases from V and 6 bases from J; the gene matches leave 5 bases unexplained. For CDR1 and CDR2, the germline V gene lists SQVTM and ANQGSEA. This sequence was found in a human donor with alopecia areata. Sequenced here: CD4+ T cells sorted from blood, sampled at approximately week 60, from a patient treated with tofacitinib. The rearrangement combines TRBV29-1 with TRBJ1-5; TRBD1 agrees with 7 junctional bases. CDR3 loop: CSVRQGGQPQHF. The sequence in DNA is TGCAGCGTACGACAGGGCGGTCAGCCCCAGCATTTT.